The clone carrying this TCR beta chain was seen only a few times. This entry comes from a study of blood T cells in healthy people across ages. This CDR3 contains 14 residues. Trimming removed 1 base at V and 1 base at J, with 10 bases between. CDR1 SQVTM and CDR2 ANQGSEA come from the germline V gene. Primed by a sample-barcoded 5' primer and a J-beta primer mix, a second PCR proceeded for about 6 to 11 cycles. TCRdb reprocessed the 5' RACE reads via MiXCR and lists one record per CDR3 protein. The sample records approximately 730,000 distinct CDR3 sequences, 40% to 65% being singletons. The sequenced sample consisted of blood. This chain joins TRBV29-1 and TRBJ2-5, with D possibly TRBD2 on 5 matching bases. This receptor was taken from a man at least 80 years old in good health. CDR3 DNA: TGCAGCGTTGAAGGTCGGCGGGCCCAAGAGACCCAGTACTTC. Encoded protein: CSVEGRRAQETQYF. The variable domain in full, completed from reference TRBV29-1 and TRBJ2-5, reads SAVISQKPSRDICQRGTSLTIQCQVDSQVTMMFWYRQQPGQSLTLIATANQGSEATYESGFVIDKFPISRPNLTFSTLTVSNMSPEDSSIYLCSVEGRRAQETQYFGPGTRLLVL.